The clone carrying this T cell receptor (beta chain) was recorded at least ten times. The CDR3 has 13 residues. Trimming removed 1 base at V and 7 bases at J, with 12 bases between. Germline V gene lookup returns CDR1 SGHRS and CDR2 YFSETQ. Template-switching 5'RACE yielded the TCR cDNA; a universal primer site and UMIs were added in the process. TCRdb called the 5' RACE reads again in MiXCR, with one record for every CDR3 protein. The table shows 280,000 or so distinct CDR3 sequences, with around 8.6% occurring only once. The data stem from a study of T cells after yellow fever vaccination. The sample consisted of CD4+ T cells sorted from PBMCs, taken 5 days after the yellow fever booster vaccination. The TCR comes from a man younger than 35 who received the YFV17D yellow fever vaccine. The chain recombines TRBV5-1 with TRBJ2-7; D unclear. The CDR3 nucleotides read TGCGCCAGCAGCTTGATCGAAGTCGGGGAGCAGTACTTC. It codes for CASSLIEVGEQYF.